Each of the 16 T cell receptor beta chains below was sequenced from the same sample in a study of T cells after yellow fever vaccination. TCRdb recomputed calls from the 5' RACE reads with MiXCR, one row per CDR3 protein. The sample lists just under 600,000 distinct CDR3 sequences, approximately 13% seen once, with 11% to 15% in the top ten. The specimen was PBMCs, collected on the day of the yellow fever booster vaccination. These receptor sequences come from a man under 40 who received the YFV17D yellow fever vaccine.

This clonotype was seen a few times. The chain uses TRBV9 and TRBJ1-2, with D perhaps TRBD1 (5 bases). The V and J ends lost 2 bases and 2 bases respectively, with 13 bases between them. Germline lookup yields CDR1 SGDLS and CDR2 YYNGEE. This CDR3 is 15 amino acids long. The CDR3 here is CASSVSPTENYGYTF. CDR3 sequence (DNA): TGTGCCAGCAGCGTTAGCCCGACAGAGAACTATGGCTACACCTTC.

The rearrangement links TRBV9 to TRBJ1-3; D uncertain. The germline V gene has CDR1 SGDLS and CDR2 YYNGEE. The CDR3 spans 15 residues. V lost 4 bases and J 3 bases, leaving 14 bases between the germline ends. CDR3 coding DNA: TGTGCCAGCAGCTTCGGACCTTCTCTTGGAAACACCATATATTTT. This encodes CASSFGPSLGNTIYF.

The CDR3 region is CASSRGRDTDTQYF. CDR3 sequence (DNA): TGTGCCAGCAGTCGCGGGAGGGATACAGATACGCAGTATTTT. The chain has TRBV12-3 or TRBV12-4 and TRBJ2-3, with 9 bases identical to TRBD2. After removal of 5 bases from V and 3 bases from J, the junction contained 3 bases not matched to a gene. This CDR3 comprises 14 residues.

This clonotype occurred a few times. CDR3 in DNA: TGCGCCAGCAGCCAGGGAGCTGGGGTGAGCTACGAGCAGTACTTC. Its translation is CASSQGAGVSYEQYF. The V and J genes are TRBV4-1 and TRBJ2-7, with D possibly matching TRBD2 (5 bases). V was trimmed by 3 bases and J by 3 bases, leaving 15 bases between them. Germline V CDR1 and CDR2: MGHRA, YSYEKL. This CDR3 has 15 amino acids.

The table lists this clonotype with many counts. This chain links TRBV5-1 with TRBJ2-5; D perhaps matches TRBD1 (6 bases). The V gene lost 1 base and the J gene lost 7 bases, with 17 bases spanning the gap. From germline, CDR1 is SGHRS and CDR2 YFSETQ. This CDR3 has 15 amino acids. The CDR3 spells CASSLRQDAPGTQYF. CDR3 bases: TGCGCCAGCAGCTTGAGACAGGATGCCCCTGGGACCCAGTACTTC.

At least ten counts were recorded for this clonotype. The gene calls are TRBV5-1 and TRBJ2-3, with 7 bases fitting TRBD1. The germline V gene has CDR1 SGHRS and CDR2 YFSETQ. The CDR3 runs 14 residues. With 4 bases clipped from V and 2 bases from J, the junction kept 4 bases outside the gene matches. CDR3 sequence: CASSKGQTTDTQYF. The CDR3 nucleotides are TGCGCCAGCAGCAAGGGACAGACCACAGATACGCAGTATTTT. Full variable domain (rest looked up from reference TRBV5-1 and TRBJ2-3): KAGVTQTPRYLIKTRGQQVTLSCSPISGHRSVSWYQQTPGQGLQFLFEYFSETQRNKGNFPGRFSGRQFSNSRSEMNVSTLELGDSALYLCASSKGQTTDTQYFGPGTRLTVL.

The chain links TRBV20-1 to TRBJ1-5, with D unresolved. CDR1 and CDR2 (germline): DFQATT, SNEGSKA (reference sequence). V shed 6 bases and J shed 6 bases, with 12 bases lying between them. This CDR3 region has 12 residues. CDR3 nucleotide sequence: TGCAGTGCAGGGCCGGGAGGTCAGCCCCAGCATTTT. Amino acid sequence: CSAGPGGQPQHF.

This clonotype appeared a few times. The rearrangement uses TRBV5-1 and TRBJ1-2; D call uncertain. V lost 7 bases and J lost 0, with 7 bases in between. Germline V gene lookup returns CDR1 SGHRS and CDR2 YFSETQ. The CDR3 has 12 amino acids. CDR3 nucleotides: TGCGCCAGCTCAGCCGCTAACTATGGCTACACCTTC. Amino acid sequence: CASSAANYGYTF.

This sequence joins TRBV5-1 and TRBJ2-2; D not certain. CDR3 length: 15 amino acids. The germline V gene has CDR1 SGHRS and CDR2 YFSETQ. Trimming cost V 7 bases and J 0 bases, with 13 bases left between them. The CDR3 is CASLPTVTNTGELFF. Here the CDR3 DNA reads TGCGCCAGCCTCCCGACCGTAACGAACACCGGGGAGCTGTTTTTT.

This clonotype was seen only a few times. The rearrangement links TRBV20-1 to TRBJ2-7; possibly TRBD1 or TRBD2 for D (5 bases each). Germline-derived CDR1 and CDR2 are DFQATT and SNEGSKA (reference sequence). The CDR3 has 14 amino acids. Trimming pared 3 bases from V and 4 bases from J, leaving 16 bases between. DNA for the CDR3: TGCAGTGCTAGTCGGGACCGTATCTCTTACGAGCAGTACTTC. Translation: CSASRDRISYEQYF.

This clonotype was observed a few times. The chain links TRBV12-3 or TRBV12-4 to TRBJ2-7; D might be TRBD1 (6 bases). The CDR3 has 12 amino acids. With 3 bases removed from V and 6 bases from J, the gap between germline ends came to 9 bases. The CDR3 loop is CASSFTGFEQYF. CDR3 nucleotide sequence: TGTGCCAGCAGTTTTACAGGGTTCGAGCAGTACTTC.

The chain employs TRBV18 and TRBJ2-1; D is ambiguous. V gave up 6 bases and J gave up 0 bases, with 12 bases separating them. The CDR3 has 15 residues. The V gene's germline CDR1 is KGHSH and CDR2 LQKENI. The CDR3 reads CASSTLEISYNEQFF. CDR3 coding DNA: TGTGCCAGCTCTACCCTGGAAATCTCCTACAATGAGCAGTTCTTC.

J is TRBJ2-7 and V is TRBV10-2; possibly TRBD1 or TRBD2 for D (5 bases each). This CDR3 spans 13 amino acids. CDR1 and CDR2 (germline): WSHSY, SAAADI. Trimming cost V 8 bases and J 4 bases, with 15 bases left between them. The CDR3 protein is CASAGGPSYEQYF. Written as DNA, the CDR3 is TGCGCCAGCGCTGGGGGACCGAGTTACGAGCAGTACTTC.

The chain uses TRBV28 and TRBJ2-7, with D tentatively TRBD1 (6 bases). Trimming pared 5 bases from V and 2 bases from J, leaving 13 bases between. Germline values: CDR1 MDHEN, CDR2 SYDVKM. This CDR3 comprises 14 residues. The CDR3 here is CASSTQQGTYEQYF. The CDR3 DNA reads TGTGCCAGCAGTACCCAACAGGGAACCTACGAGCAGTACTTC.

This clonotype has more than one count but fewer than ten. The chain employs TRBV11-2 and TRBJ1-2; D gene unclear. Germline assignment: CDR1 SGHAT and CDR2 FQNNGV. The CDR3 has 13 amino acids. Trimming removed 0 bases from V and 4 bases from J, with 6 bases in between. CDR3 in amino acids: CASSLERVYGYTF. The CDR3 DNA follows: TGTGCCAGCAGCTTAGAAAGGGTCTATGGCTACACCTTC.

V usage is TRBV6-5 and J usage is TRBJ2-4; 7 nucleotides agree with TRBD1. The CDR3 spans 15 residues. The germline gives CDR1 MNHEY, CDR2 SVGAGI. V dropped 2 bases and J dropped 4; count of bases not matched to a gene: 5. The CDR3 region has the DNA TGTGCCAGCAGTTACGCCGGGACAGATAAAAACATTCAGTACTTC. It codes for CASSYAGTDKNIQYF.